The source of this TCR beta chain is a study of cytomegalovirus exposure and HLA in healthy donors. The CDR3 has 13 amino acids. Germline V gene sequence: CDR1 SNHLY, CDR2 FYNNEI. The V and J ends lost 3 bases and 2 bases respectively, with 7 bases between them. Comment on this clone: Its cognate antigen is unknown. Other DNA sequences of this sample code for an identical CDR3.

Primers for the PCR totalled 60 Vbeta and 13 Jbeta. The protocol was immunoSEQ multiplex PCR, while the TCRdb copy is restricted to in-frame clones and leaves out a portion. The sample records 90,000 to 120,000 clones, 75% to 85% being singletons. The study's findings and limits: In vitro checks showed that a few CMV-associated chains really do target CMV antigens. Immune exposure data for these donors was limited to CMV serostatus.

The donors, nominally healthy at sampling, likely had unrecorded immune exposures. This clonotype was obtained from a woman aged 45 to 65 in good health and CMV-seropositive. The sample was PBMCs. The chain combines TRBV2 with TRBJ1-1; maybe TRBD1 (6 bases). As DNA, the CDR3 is TGTGCCAGCAGTGAGGGGGCAAACACTGAAGCTTTCTTT. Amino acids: CASSEGANTEAFF.